The 11 T cell receptor beta chains reported below all come from one sample, sequenced in a study of T cell changes during pregnancy in multiple sclerosis. Data came from immunoSEQ multiplex PCR; TCRdb stores just in-frame clones and leaves some out. This sample has tens of thousands of clones; about 89% occur once, and the top ten carry more than 3%. The starting material was CD4+ T cells from peripheral blood mononuclear cells, obtained in the first trimester of pregnancy. The receptors derive from a female donor in good health, enrolled as a control in a pregnancy study.

The chain carries TRBV18 and TRBJ2-7, with 12 bases aligning to TRBD2. The V segment lost 6 bases and the J segment 5 bases; nucleotides outside the gene matches: 5. The CDR3 extends over 14 amino acids. CDR1 and CDR2 from the germline V gene are KGHSH and LQKENI. CDR3: CASSSRTSGDEQYF. CDR3 bases: TGTGCCAGCTCGTCACGGACTAGCGGGGACGAGCAGTACTTC.

The gene calls are TRBV7-9 and TRBJ2-7, with 9 nucleotides matching TRBD2. This CDR3 has 14 residues. With V trimmed by 4 bases and J by 2 bases, 3 bases remained unmatched. CDR1 SEHNR and CDR2 FQNEAQ come from the germline V gene (reference sequence). CDR3 nucleotides: TGTGCCAGCAGCTCTAGCGGGACCCCCTACGAGCAGTACTTC. Residues: CASSSSGTPYEQYF.

The chain has TRBV9 and TRBJ2-7; possibly TRBD2 for D (5 bases). The length of the CDR3 is 13 residues. V was clipped by 0 bases and J by 4 bases, with 8 bases between them. Germline values: CDR1 SGDLS, CDR2 YYNGEE. This chain's CDR3 is CASSVDPGYEQYF. The CDR3 DNA sequence: TGTGCCAGCAGCGTAGATCCGGGATACGAGCAGTACTTC.

V gene TRBV2 combines with J gene TRBJ1-3; a weak D match, TRBD1 (6 bases). Trimming removed 4 bases from V and 4 bases from J, with 8 bases in between. Per the germline V gene, CDR1 is SNHLY and CDR2 is FYNNEI. This CDR3 comprises 13 residues. CDR3 nucleotide sequence: TGTGCCAGCAGTGTAGGACAGGGAAACACCATATATTTT. The encoded protein is CASSVGQGNTIYF. The variable domain in full, with the rest retrieved from reference TRBV2 and TRBJ1-3, is EPEVTQTPSHQVTQMGQEVILRCVPISNHLYFYWYRQILGQKVEFLVSFYNNEISEKSEIFDDQFSVERPDGSNFTLKIRSTKLEDSAMYFCASSVGQGNTIYFGEGSWLTVV.

V is TRBV7-6 and J is TRBJ1-3; D is ambiguous. The CDR3 has 16 amino acids. From germline, CDR1 is SGHVS and CDR2 FNYEAQ. The ends were cut back, 5 bases at V and 2 bases at J, with 16 bases in the middle. The CDR3 is CASSQTAGNAGNTIYF. The CDR3 region has the DNA TGTGCCAGCAGCCAGACTGCGGGGAATGCTGGAAACACCATATATTTT.

V and J are TRBV5-4 and TRBJ2-2, with 8 positions matching TRBD2. Per the germline V gene, CDR1 is SGHNT and CDR2 is YYREEE (reference sequence). The CDR3 consists of 15 residues. Losses at the gene ends were 4 bases for V and 6 bases for J; bases not matched to a gene: 8. As DNA, the CDR3 is TGTGCCAGCAGCATCGGGACTAGTTTTTCCGGGGAGCTGTTTTTT. It is translated as CASSIGTSFSGELFF.

The V call is TRBV28, the J call TRBJ2-7; D might be TRBD1 (5 bases). Between the trimmed V and J ends, which lost 1 base and 1 base, there was a span of 11 bases. This CDR3 region has 15 residues. The germline gives CDR1 MDHEN, CDR2 SYDVKM. The DNA of the CDR3 is TGTGCCAGCAGTTTATTGGGGCTAGGTTCCTACGAGCAGTACTTC. Its protein is CASSLLGLGSYEQYF.

The rearrangement links TRBV6-5 to TRBJ2-1; TRBD1 matches at 9 bases. The CDR3 has 15 residues. Germline trimming cut 5 bases from V and 8 bases from J; bases unmatched to any gene: 10. Germline V gene data show CDR1 as MNHEY and CDR2 as SVGAGI. The chain's CDR3 is CASSNKGQGWYEQFF. Here the CDR3 DNA reads TGTGCCAGCAGTAATAAAGGACAGGGGTGGTATGAGCAGTTCTTC.

This chain joins TRBV28 and TRBJ1-2; the D gene is possibly TRBD1 (6 bases). Germline CDR1 is MDHEN and CDR2 is SYDVKM. The V end was cut by 5 bases, the J end by 4 bases, with 11 bases between. This CDR3 has 13 residues. CDR3 loop: CASSLDRSYGYTF. CDR3 DNA: TGTGCCAGCAGTCTCGACAGGAGCTATGGCTACACCTTC.

The chain has TRBV29-1 and TRBJ2-1, with a tentative D call TRBD1 (5 bases). V was clipped by 6 bases and J by 1 base, with 13 bases between them. From germline, CDR1 is SQVTM and CDR2 ANQGSEA. CDR3 size: 14 residues. The CDR3 nucleotides are TGCAGCGTCTTAGGGGATCTTTCCTACAATGAGCAGTTCTTC. This gives the protein CSVLGDLSYNEQFF.

The genes are TRBV7-6 and TRBJ1-5, with D perhaps TRBD1 (5 bases). Germline-derived CDR1 and CDR2 are SGHVS and FNYEAQ. CDR3 length equals 18 residues. The V end lost 4 bases, the J end lost 2 bases, and 21 bases lay between the germline ends. CDR3 in amino acids: CASSSLRGSRGGNQPQHF. The CDR3 DNA reads as TGTGCCAGCAGCTCCCTTCGGGGGTCCCGGGGTGGCAATCAGCCCCAGCATTTT.